One sample yielded the 8 T cell receptor beta chains listed below, sequenced in a study of metastatic and nonmetastatic thyroid tumors. TCRdb re-called the PCR reads with MiXCR. The sample carries tens of thousands of clones, 12% recorded once. No treatment of any kind had been given to any patient before thyroid surgery. The sequencing sample was made of tumor tissue. The receptors were sampled from a female donor with papillary thyroid cancer or a benign thyroid nodule (not recorded which). Some clones in this sample may be carry-over from other donors' samples.

This clone showed up many times. The chain links TRBV6-6 to TRBJ1-1, with 8 positions matching TRBD1. CDR1 is MNHNY, CDR2 SVGAGI, per germline (reference sequence). The CDR3 is 14 amino acids. V was pared by 0 bases and J by 8 bases, with 5 bases of the junction left unmatched. The CDR3 region is CASSYSGTGPEAFF. CDR3 in DNA: TGTGCCAGCAGTTACTCCGGGACAGGTCCGGAAGCTTTCTTT.

This clone has more than one count but fewer than ten. Since a much larger clone is just one base distant, this may be a read error. Here the CDR3 omits its conserved ending phenylalanine or tryptophan, so a read error is the likely source. The chain recombines TRBV12-5 with TRBJ1-1; no firm D call. Germline V lookup: CDR1 LGHNT, CDR2 FRNRAP. This CDR3 contains 13 residues. Trimming stripped 5 bases from V and 1 base from J, with 8 bases between. CDR3 protein: CASGPRENTEAFL. CDR3 DNA: TGTGCTAGTGGTCCAAGGGAGAACACTGAAGCTTTCCTT.

V usage is TRBV14 and J usage is TRBJ2-5; D call uncertain. The germline gives CDR1 SGHDN, CDR2 FVKESK. The germline V and J ends were trimmed by 5 bases and 5 bases, with 9 bases remaining between them. The CDR3 spans 12 residues. The CDR3 bases are TGTGCCAGCAGCGGGTTTCGGGAGACCCAGTACTTC. It specifies CASSGFRETQYF.

This clone was counted at least ten times. The rearrangement links TRBV20-1 to TRBJ2-1; a possible D gene is TRBD2 (5 bases). V lost 3 bases and J 4 bases, leaving 13 bases between the germline ends. From germline, CDR1 is DFQATT and CDR2 SNEGSKA (reference sequence). This CDR3 is 14 amino acids long. CDR3 nucleotide sequence: TGCAGTGCTAGTAGTCCTAGCAATTACAATGAGCAGTTCTTC. The encoded protein is CSASSPSNYNEQFF.

J is TRBJ2-7 and V is TRBV20-1; D is uncertain. Trimming cost V 5 bases and J 5 bases, with 13 bases left between them. The germline V gene has CDR1 DFQATT and CDR2 SNEGSKA (reference sequence). The CDR3 is made up of 12 amino acids. As DNA, the CDR3 is TGCAGTGCTCAACCGCCAAAACACGAGCAGTACTTC. It codes for CSAQPPKHEQYF.

In the case of this clone: An end of the junction does not agree with germline; a read error may underlie this. The chain couples TRBV11-2 to TRBJ2-7; weak D call: TRBD2 (6 bases). The germline V gene has CDR1 SGHAT and CDR2 FQNNGV. This CDR3 has 15 residues. CDR3 region: CSSIAGTLISYEQYF. CDR3 coding DNA: TGTTCCAGCATTGCCGGGACTCTAATCTCCTACGAGCAGTACTTC.

Regarding this clone: Just one base apart from a much larger clone, this may be a read error. Here the CDR3 omits its conserved ending phenylalanine or tryptophan, so a read error is the likely source. The rearrangement uses TRBV6-1 and TRBJ2-3; D is ambiguous. This CDR3 region has 15 residues. V dropped 5 bases and J dropped 0 bases, with 12 bases sitting between them. Per the germline V gene, CDR1 is MNHNS and CDR2 is SASEGT. The CDR3 DNA reads as TGTGCCAGCAGTAAGGGTGCTTCTAGCACAGATACGCAGTATTTG. It codes for CASSKGASSTDTQYL.

This clone has ten or more counts. The chain recombines TRBV7-9 with TRBJ1-1, with 7 bases that match TRBD1. The germline CDR1 and CDR2 sequences are SEHNR and FQNEAQ (reference sequence). The junction had 2 bases not matched to a gene; V was cut back by 3 bases and J by 7 bases. This CDR3 is 12 amino acids long. In DNA form, the CDR3 reads TGTGCCAGCAGCTTCCGGGACAGTGAAGCTTTCTTT. It yields the protein CASSFRDSEAFF.